These 22 T cell receptor beta chains were sequenced from one sample in a study of cytomegalovirus exposure and HLA in healthy donors. The PCR ran on 60 Vbeta and 13 Jbeta primers. The assay was immunoSEQ multiplex PCR, and TCRdb's table has in-frame clones only and misses some. This table holds approximately 160,000 clones, roughly 80% found once. The specimen sequenced was PBMCs. The receptors derive from a boy aged 2-9 years in good health and CMV-seronegative.

J is TRBJ2-2 and V is TRBV9; the match to TRBD1 covers 8 bases. The junction had 10 bases not matched to a gene; V was cut back by 6 bases and J by 3 bases. CDR3 length: 16 residues. Germline V gene lookup returns CDR1 SGDLS and CDR2 YYNGEE. CDR3 sequence reads: CASTPLQGADTGELFF. The CDR3, as DNA: TGTGCCAGCACCCCCTTGCAGGGGGCAGACACCGGGGAGCTGTTTTTT.

The chain carries TRBV28 and TRBJ1-2; possible D gene TRBD1, 5 bases. V was shortened by 3 bases and J by 2 bases, with 13 bases between the two germline ends. The CDR3 is 15 amino acids. Germline CDR1 is MDHEN and CDR2 is SYDVKM. DNA of the CDR3: TGTGCCAGCAGTTTCCAGGGAAGGAAGAACTATGGCTACACCTTC. Translating gives CASSFQGRKNYGYTF.

J is TRBJ2-1 and V is TRBV5-4, with unresolved D. V gave up 0 bases and J gave up 13 bases, with 14 bases separating them. This CDR3 is 13 amino acids long. In germline, CDR1 is SGHNT, CDR2 YYREEE (reference sequence). The CDR3 loop reads CASSLDIELLQFF. In DNA form, the CDR3 reads TGTGCCAGCAGCTTGGATATTGAGCTTCTCCAGTTCTTC.

The J gene is TRBJ2-7, the V gene TRBV2; maybe TRBD2 (6 bases). Germline V gives CDR1 SNHLY, CDR2 FYNNEI. This CDR3 comprises 12 residues. With 8 bases removed from V and 3 bases from J, the gap between germline ends came to 11 bases. Here the CDR3 reads CASQRLVYEQYF. The CDR3 coding sequence is TGTGCCAGCCAGAGACTAGTCTACGAGCAGTACTTC.

This chain joins TRBV5-1 and TRBJ1-2; maybe TRBD1 (6 bases). V was shortened by 4 bases and J by 0 bases, with 16 bases between the two germline ends. CDR3 length: 16 residues. The germline V gene has CDR1 SGHRS and CDR2 YFSETQ. CDR3 in amino acids: CASSPAAGQTNYGYTF. CDR3 coding DNA: TGCGCCAGCAGCCCGGCGGCAGGACAGACTAACTATGGCTACACCTTC.

The V and J genes are TRBV11-1 and TRBJ1-1; tentatively, D is TRBD1 (5 bases). The CDR3 covers 17 residues. Germline-derived CDR1 and CDR2 are SGHAT and FQDESV (reference sequence). The V and J ends lost 3 bases and 0 bases respectively, with 17 bases between them. DNA for the CDR3: TGTGCCAGCAGCTTTCGTGCAGGGATGATACTGAACACTGAAGCTTTCTTT. Residues: CASSFRAGMILNTEAFF.

In this sample, this clone turned up once. One end of the junction is discordant with germline, which a read error may explain. This chain joins TRBV7-7 and TRBJ2-2; tentative D call: TRBD1 (5 bases). This CDR3 comprises 17 residues. Germline assignment: CDR1 SSHAT and CDR2 FNYEAQ (reference sequence). CDR3 bases: TGTGCTAGCAGCTTAGACCGTCAGGGCTTAAGGACCGGGGAGCTGTTTTTT. This codes for CASSLDRQGLRTGELFF.

The chain has TRBV9 and TRBJ2-3, with D possibly TRBD2 on 6 matching bases. Between the trimmed V and J ends, which lost 3 bases and 7 bases, there was a span of 15 bases. This CDR3 is 14 amino acids long. Looked up from germline, CDR1 is SGDLS and CDR2 is YYNGEE. CDR3 DNA: TGTGCCAGCAGCGGCGGGACCAAGGGGCATACGCAGTATTTT. Translation gives CASSGGTKGHTQYF. Filled out from reference TRBV9 and TRBJ2-3, the complete variable domain reads DSGVTQTPKHLITATGQRVTLRCSPRSGDLSVYWYQQSLDQGLQFLIQYYNGEERAKGNILERFSAQQFPDLHSELNLSSLELGDSALYFCASSGGTKGHTQYFGPGTRLTVL.

The chain is built from TRBV5-8 and TRBJ2-7, with D tentatively TRBD1 (5 bases). V was cut by 1 base and J by 5 bases, with 7 bases left in between. CDR3 length equals 12 residues. Looked up from germline, CDR1 is SGHTS and CDR2 is YDEGEE. CDR3 sequence: CASSLIRDEQYF. CDR3 sequence (DNA): TGTGCCAGCAGCTTGATCAGGGACGAGCAGTACTTC.

This clone was counted only a few times. V usage is TRBV6-1 and J usage is TRBJ1-2, with unresolved D. Germline lookup yields CDR1 MNHNS and CDR2 SASEGT. This CDR3 has 15 residues. Trimming left V 7 bases short and J 8 bases short, with 23 bases between. The chain's CDR3 is CASMGFGAGYLGYTF. The CDR3, as DNA: TGTGCCAGCATGGGGTTTGGTGCGGGGTACCTCGGCTACACCTTC.

The J gene is TRBJ2-7, the V gene TRBV4-2; 7 bases fit TRBD1. This CDR3 has 17 residues. Germline-derived CDR1 and CDR2 are LGHNA and YNFKEQ. Losses at the gene ends were 1 base for V and 2 bases for J; bases not matched to a gene: 11. CDR3 protein: CASSQVSHEGQTYEQYF. The DNA of the CDR3 is TGTGCCAGCAGCCAAGTTTCTCATGAGGGACAGACCTACGAGCAGTACTTC.

This chain connects TRBV19 to TRBJ1-5; D is possibly TRBD1 (5 bases). Germline V gene sequence: CDR1 LNHDA, CDR2 SQIVND (reference sequence). Trimming cost V 3 bases and J 2 bases, with 11 bases left between them. The CDR3 length is 15 residues. Here the CDR3 reads CASSISQGGNQPQHF. In nucleotides, the CDR3 is TGTGCCAGTAGTATTAGCCAGGGCGGCAATCAGCCCCAGCATTTT.

V usage is TRBV18 and J usage is TRBJ1-1, with 8 bases fitting TRBD1. CDR1 is KGHSH, CDR2 LQKENI, per germline. This CDR3 is 14 amino acids long. V trimming: 4 bases; J trimming: 2 bases; junction bases outside the gene matches: 3. CDR3 nucleotides: TGTGCCAGCTCACGGGACAGGATTAACACTGAAGCTTTCTTT. This translates into CASSRDRINTEAFF.

The chain carries TRBV11-2 and TRBJ2-3; D is ambiguous. The germline V and J ends were trimmed by 3 bases and 0 bases, with 10 bases remaining between them. Germline V lookup: CDR1 SGHAT, CDR2 FQNNGV. CDR3 length: 15 residues. The CDR3 here is CASSLVNRSTDTQYF. Written as DNA, the CDR3 is TGTGCCAGCAGCTTGGTAAACAGAAGCACAGATACGCAGTATTTT.

The rearrangement links TRBV6-6 to TRBJ1-1; D gene uncertain. V was trimmed by 2 bases and J by 8 bases, leaving 9 bases between them. The germline V gene encodes CDR1 MNHNY and CDR2 SVGAGI (reference sequence). The CDR3 contains 12 residues. The chain's CDR3 is CASSYGASEAFF. CDR3 sequence (DNA): TGTGCCAGCAGTTACGGAGCCTCAGAAGCTTTCTTT.

The genes are TRBV13 and TRBJ2-3, with 12 bases identical to TRBD2. V gave up 2 bases and J gave up 4 bases; unmatched junction bases: 4. Per germline, CDR1 PRHDT and CDR2 FYEKMQ (reference sequence). The CDR3 loop spans 16 amino acids. The CDR3 DNA is TGTGCCAGCAGCTTAAGACTAGCGGGAGAGGCAGATACGCAGTATTTT. As protein: CASSLRLAGEADTQYF. Complete variable domain (other parts from reference TRBV13 and TRBJ2-3): AAGVIQSPRHLIKEKRETATLKCYPIPRHDTVYWYQQGPGQDPQFLISFYEKMQSDKGSIPDRFSAQQFSDYHSELNMSSLELGDSALYFCASSLRLAGEADTQYFGPGTRLTVL.

The CDR3 protein is CSVDQRYGYTF. For the CDR3, the DNA is TGCAGCGTCGACCAGCGGTATGGCTACACCTTC. The rearrangement uses TRBV29-1 and TRBJ1-2; D is ambiguous. Germline V lookup: CDR1 SQVTM, CDR2 ANQGSEA. This CDR3 has 11 amino acids. Trimming shortened V by 6 bases and J by 5 bases, and 10 bases separated the two germline ends.

This sequence joins TRBV27 and TRBJ1-5, with 7 bases fitting TRBD1. The CDR3 consists of 15 residues. Trimming cost V 3 bases and J 3 bases; bases outside gene matches: 5. Looked up from germline, CDR1 is MNHEY and CDR2 is SMNVEV (reference sequence). The DNA for the CDR3 is TGTGCCAGCAGTTTCGGAGGGGGCAACAATCAGCCCCAGCATTTT. Translation gives CASSFGGGNNQPQHF.

The chain combines TRBV2 with TRBJ1-5; 7 nucleotides match TRBD1. Germline V gives CDR1 SNHLY, CDR2 FYNNEI. The CDR3 covers 13 residues. Germline trimming cut 6 bases from V and 1 base from J; bases unmatched to any gene: 0. The CDR3 DNA reads as TGTGCCAGCAGACAGGGGAGCAATCAGCCCCAGCATTTT. Its protein product is CASRQGSNQPQHF. Combining the CDR3 with reference TRBV2 and TRBJ1-5 gives the whole variable domain EPEVTQTPSHQVTQMGQEVILRCVPISNHLYFYWYRQILGQKVEFLVSFYNNEISEKSEIFDDQFSVERPDGSNFTLKIRSTKLEDSAMYFCASRQGSNQPQHFGDGTRLSIL.

The V gene is TRBV6-9, the J gene TRBJ2-5; 8 bases line up with TRBD2. The CDR3 sequence is 17 residues long. With 2 bases clipped from V and 5 bases from J, the junction kept 13 bases outside the gene matches. Germline CDR1 is MNHGY and CDR2 is SVAAGI. The CDR3 loop reads CASSYTKRGGPWETQYF. In nucleotides, the CDR3 is TGTGCCAGCAGTTATACAAAACGGGGGGGACCTTGGGAGACCCAGTACTTC.

This chain joins TRBV2 and TRBJ2-1; 8 nucleotides match TRBD2. The germline V gene encodes CDR1 SNHLY and CDR2 FYNNEI. The CDR3 sequence is 14 residues long. J lost 7 bases, V lost 3 bases, and 5 bases had no gene match. The CDR3 protein is CASSDGLALNEQFF. The CDR3 nucleotides are TGTGCCAGCAGTGATGGACTAGCATTAAATGAGCAGTTCTTC.

V gene TRBV6-1 combines with J gene TRBJ2-7; unclear D gene. V was cut by 6 bases and J by 0 bases, with 12 bases left in between. This CDR3 has 14 residues. Looked up from germline, CDR1 is MNHNS and CDR2 is SASEGT. The CDR3 loop reads CASRAQESSYEQYF. CDR3 nucleotides: TGTGCCAGCAGAGCGCAAGAAAGCTCCTACGAGCAGTACTTC.